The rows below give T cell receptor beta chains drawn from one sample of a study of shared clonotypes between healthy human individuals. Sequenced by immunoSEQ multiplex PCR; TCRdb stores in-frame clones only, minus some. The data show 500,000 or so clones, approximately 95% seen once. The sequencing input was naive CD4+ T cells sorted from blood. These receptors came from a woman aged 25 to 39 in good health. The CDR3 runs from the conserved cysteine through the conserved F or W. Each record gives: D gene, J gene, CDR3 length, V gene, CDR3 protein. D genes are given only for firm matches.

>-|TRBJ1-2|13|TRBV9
CASSVSGNYGYTF
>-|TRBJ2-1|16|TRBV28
CASSPSGTPRYNEQFF
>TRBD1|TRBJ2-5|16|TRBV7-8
CASSVTGLRNRETQYF
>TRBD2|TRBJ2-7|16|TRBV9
CASSSGLAGDTYEQYF
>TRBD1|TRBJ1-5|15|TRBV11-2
CASSSLTGGNQPQHF
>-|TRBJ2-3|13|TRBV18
CASSPEQVPPQYF
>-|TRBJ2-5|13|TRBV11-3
CASSLEDQETQYF
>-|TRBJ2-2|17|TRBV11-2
CASSLDFQAANTGELFF
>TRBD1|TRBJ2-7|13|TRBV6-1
CASSRTGGDEQYF
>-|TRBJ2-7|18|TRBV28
CASSLPTRALLRTYEQYF
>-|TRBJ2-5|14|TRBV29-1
CSVNGERVGETQYF
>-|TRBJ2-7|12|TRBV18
CASSPGQGILYF
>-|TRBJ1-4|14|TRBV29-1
CSARAGRLDEKLFF
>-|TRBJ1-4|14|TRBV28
CASSQNRANEKLFF
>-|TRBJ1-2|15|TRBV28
CASSLGAARNYGYTF
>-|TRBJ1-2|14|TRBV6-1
CASSEGPIDYGYTF
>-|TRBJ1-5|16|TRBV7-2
CASSFTGTSSNQPQHF
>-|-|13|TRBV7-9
CASSRDVTSEQYF
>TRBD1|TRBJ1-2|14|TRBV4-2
CASSPRQGRIGYTF
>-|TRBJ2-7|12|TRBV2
CASSGDFSEQYF
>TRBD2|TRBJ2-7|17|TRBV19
CASESGTSGRGSYEQYF
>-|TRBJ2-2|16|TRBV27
CASSLSVGEGTGELFF
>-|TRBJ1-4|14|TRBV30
CAWSRQLGYEKLFF
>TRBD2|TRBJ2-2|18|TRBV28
CASSLYIFRAGVPGELFF
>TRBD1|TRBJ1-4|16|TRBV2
CASSGQAPSTNEKLFF
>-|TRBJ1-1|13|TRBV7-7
CASSRERGTEAFF
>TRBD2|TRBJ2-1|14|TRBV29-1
CSILAGGPGNEQFF
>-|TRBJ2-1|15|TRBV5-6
CASSFRRSSYNEQFF
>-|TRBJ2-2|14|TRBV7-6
CASSLVLNTGELFF
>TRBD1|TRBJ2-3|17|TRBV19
CASSIDRDRSGTDTQYF
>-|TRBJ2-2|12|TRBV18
CASSPRGGELFF
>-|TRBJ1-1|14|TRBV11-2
CASSLSSGDHEAFF
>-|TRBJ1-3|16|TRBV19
CASSIDLEFSGNTIYF
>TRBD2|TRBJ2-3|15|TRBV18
CASSPEAGVADTQYF
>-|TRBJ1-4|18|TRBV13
CASSLRRATIGTNEKLFF
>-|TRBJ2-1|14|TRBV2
CASSVQFSYNEQFF
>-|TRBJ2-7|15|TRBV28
CASEHSRGFRAEQYF
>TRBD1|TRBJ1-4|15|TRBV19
CASNGQVATNEKLFF
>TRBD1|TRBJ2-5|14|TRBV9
CASSHQTGAETQYF
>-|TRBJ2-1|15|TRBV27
CASSLGITALNEQFF
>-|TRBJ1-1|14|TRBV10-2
CASSESETFLKAFF
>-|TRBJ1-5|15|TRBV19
CASRTARDGNQPQHF
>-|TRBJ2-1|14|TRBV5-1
CASSLTVLYNEQFF
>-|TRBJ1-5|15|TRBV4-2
CASSQEGRDRQPQHF
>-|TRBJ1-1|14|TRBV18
CASSRYLGFTEAFF